This TCR beta chain was documented in a study of T cell repertoires in cytomegalovirus infection. Germline V gives CDR1 SGHTA, CDR2 FQGNSA. The V end lost 1 base, the J end lost 4 bases, and 8 bases lay between the germline ends. The CDR3 has 14 residues. TCRdb analysed the reads with MiXCR anew, one entry per CDR3 protein. There are about 500,000 distinct CDR3 sequences in the sample; 30% to 35% occur only once, and about a sixth lies in the top ten. Remarks on this clonotype: Antigen specificity is unknown.

The chain recombines TRBV7-2 with TRBJ2-4; D ambiguous. This sample comprised cultured PBMCs, obtained from culture after CMV antigen stimulation. The sequence came from a human donor in good health (CMV status not recorded). Some clones in this sample may be carry-over from other donors' samples. The CDR3 coding sequence is TGTGCCAGCAGCTTAGGGCAGGCAAAAAACATTCAGTACTTC. Encoded protein: CASSLGQAKNIQYF. The variable domain in full, with the rest retrieved from reference TRBV7-2 and TRBJ2-4, is GAGVSQSPSNKVTEKGKDVELRCDPISGHTALYWYRQSLGQGLEFLIYFQGNSAPDKSGLPSDRFSAERTGGSVSTLTIQRTQQEDSAVYLCASSLGQAKNIQYFGAGTRLSVL.